This entry lists 32 T cell receptor beta chains sequenced from one sample in a study of shared clonotypes between healthy human individuals. The table came from immunoSEQ multiplex PCR; TCRdb's copy has only in-frame clones and leaves some out. Here the sample spans more than 850,000 clones, approximately 80% being singletons. The sequenced sample was memory CD4+ T cells from PBMCs. This sample's subset: CD45RA-negative fraction. The receptors here all came from a man in his late teens or twenties in good health. Some clones in this sample may be carry-over from other donors' samples.

A note on this clone: This CDR3 is also generated by other DNA sequences in the sample. The rearrangement uses TRBV18 and TRBJ2-2, with TRBD1 matching 11 bases. This CDR3 has 15 residues. Per the germline V gene, CDR1 is KGHSH and CDR2 is LQKENI. Trimming took 3 bases from V and 5 from J; bases not matched to a gene: 2. The CDR3 DNA is TGTGCCAGCTCACCGGACAGGGGGCAAACCGGGGAGCTGTTTTTT. Its protein product is CASSPDRGQTGELFF.

The rearrangement uses TRBV20-1 and TRBJ1-5, with D perhaps TRBD1 (6 bases). CDR3 length: 11 amino acids. In germline, CDR1 is DFQATT, CDR2 SNEGSKA (reference sequence). The chain's CDR3 is CSIGTTDRRHF. The CDR3 DNA sequence: TGCAGCATCGGGACAACTGACCGGAGGCATTTT.

This chain uses TRBV5-4 with TRBJ2-1; D gene unclear. V was shortened by 0 bases and J by 8 bases, with 6 bases between the two germline ends. CDR3 length: 12 amino acids. Germline assignment: CDR1 SGHNT and CDR2 YYREEE (reference sequence). In DNA form, the CDR3 reads TGTGCCAGCAGCTTGGATTCCCATGAGCAGTTCTTC. It is translated as CASSLDSHEQFF.

The chain employs TRBV10-2 and TRBJ1-4, with 9 bases lining up with TRBD1. The CDR3 loop spans 14 amino acids. Germline V gene lookup returns CDR1 WSHSY and CDR2 SAAADI. Germline trimming cut 6 bases from V and 7 bases from J; bases unmatched to any gene: 6. The CDR3 protein is CASRGDRAVEKLFF. CDR3 nucleotide sequence: TGCGCCAGCAGAGGGGACAGGGCGGTTGAAAAACTGTTTTTT.

The V call is TRBV25-1, the J call TRBJ2-1, with D tentatively TRBD1 (5 bases). Trimming cost V 3 bases and J 3 bases, with 9 bases left between them. There are 14 residues in the CDR3. Per germline, CDR1 MGHDK and CDR2 SYGVNS. The CDR3 loop reads CASSEAGFYNEQFF. The CDR3 region has the DNA TGTGCCAGCAGTGAGGCAGGGTTCTACAATGAGCAGTTCTTC.

The chain recombines TRBV28 with TRBJ2-1; no definite D call. The CDR3 loop spans 13 amino acids. Germline loops: CDR1 MDHEN, CDR2 SYDVKM. Trimming took off 1 base at V and 6 bases at J, with 7 bases between the two ends. The CDR3 DNA reads as TGTGCCAGCAGTTTATCAGCTCCCAATGAGCAGTTCTTC. Translation: CASSLSAPNEQFF.

This clone came up once. This chain joins TRBV23-1 and TRBJ2-7; TRBD2 aligns across 8 bases. TRBV23-1 is an ORF, with its function uncertain. This CDR3 comprises 15 residues. CDR3 in amino acids: CARKRGGRWVNEQYF. For the CDR3, the DNA is TGCGCACGCAAACGGGGGGGGCGTTGGGTCAACGAGCAGTACTTC.

The chain's CDR3 is CASSFVLESQQFF. The CDR3 nucleotides read TGTGCCAGCAGCTTCGTTCTGGAATCACAGCAGTTCTTC. The chain uses TRBV11-2 and TRBJ2-1; no clear D gene. V dropped 3 bases and J dropped 11 bases, with 14 bases sitting between them. The CDR3 length is 13 residues. Germline lookup yields CDR1 SGHAT and CDR2 FQNNGV.

The gene calls are TRBV28 and TRBJ2-3; the D gene is possibly TRBD2 (6 bases). V was shortened by 7 bases and J by 3 bases, with 23 bases between the two germline ends. This CDR3 region has 17 residues. CDR1 MDHEN and CDR2 SYDVKM come from the germline V gene. CDR3 region: CASKFTGSSVSTDTQYF. DNA of the CDR3: TGTGCCAGCAAATTTACGGGGTCTAGCGTCAGTACAGATACGCAGTATTTT. Full variable domain (rest looked up from reference TRBV28 and TRBJ2-3): DVKVTQSSRYLVKRTGEKVFLECVQDMDHENMFWYRQDPGLGLRLIYFSYDVKMKEKGDIPEGYSVSREKKERFSLILESASTNQTSMYLCASKFTGSSVSTDTQYFGPGTRLTVL.

The rearrangement links TRBV19 to TRBJ2-1; D might be TRBD1 or TRBD2, each matching 6 bases. Germline lookup yields CDR1 LNHDA and CDR2 SQIVND (reference sequence). This CDR3 contains 16 residues. Trimming shortened V by 4 bases and J by 3 bases, and 16 bases separated the two germline ends. In nucleotides, the CDR3 is TGTGCCAGTAGTAAAGGGGGTCTAGCGAGCTACAATGAGCAGTTCTTC. It yields the protein CASSKGGLASYNEQFF.

J is TRBJ1-2 and V is TRBV7-2, with D perhaps TRBD1 (5 bases). Trimming removed 3 bases at V and 3 bases at J, with 11 bases between. Germline CDR1 reads SGHTA; CDR2 reads FQGNSA. The CDR3 is made up of 14 amino acids. The CDR3 nucleotides read TGTGCCAGCAGCTTCCCTGGGGGAGACTATGGCTACACCTTC. This codes for CASSFPGGDYGYTF.

This sequence joins TRBV30 and TRBJ2-3; the D gene is possibly TRBD1 (6 bases). The V gene's germline CDR1 is GTSNPN and CDR2 SVGIG (reference sequence). V lost 3 bases and J 4 bases, leaving 14 bases between the germline ends. The CDR3 covers 14 residues. CDR3 protein: CAWSGVWGPDTQYF. Written as DNA, the CDR3 is TGTGCCTGGAGCGGCGTGTGGGGGCCAGATACGCAGTATTTT.

The chain has TRBV11-2 and TRBJ1-1, with no clear D. Trimming took 0 bases from V and 1 from J, leaving 12 bases between them. The CDR3 runs to 16 residues. In germline, CDR1 is SGHAT, CDR2 FQNNGV. The CDR3 region has the DNA TGTGCCAGCAGCTTAGATCTGCCTCCTGCGAACACTGAAGCTTTCTTT. This gives the protein CASSLDLPPANTEAFF.

The chain joins TRBV2 to TRBJ1-2, with 7 bases that match TRBD1. V dropped 3 bases and J dropped 4; count of bases not matched to a gene: 5. This CDR3 is built from 14 residues. CDR1 is SNHLY and CDR2 is FYNNEI in the germline V gene. The CDR3 DNA sequence: TGTGCCAGCAGTGACGTGCAGGGGGTCTATGGCTACACCTTC. Translation: CASSDVQGVYGYTF.

The genes are TRBV6-1 and TRBJ1-2; no clear D gene. This CDR3 region has 14 residues. Germline V gives CDR1 MNHNS, CDR2 SASEGT. V was trimmed by 6 bases and J by 8 bases, leaving 19 bases between them. This CDR3 is CASRKGLGSGGYTF. The CDR3 DNA is TGTGCCAGCAGGAAAGGGCTGGGCTCTGGAGGCTACACCTTC.

The V and J genes are TRBV10-3 and TRBJ2-3; D not resolved. This CDR3 comprises 12 residues. CDR1 and CDR2 from the germline V gene are ENHRY and SYGVKD. V was pared by 8 bases and J by 2 bases, with 8 bases between. The CDR3 loop reads CAIADVTDTQYF. CDR3 sequence (DNA): TGTGCCATCGCGGACGTCACAGATACGCAGTATTTT.

This rearrangement joins TRBV28 to TRBJ1-5; possibly TRBD1 for D (5 bases). The germline V gene has CDR1 MDHEN and CDR2 SYDVKM. Trimming removed 2 bases from V and 0 bases from J, with 8 bases in between. The CDR3 consists of 15 residues. The DNA for the CDR3 is TGTGCCAGCAGTTTAAAGGGGATTAGCAATCAGCCCCAGCATTTT. Its translation is CASSLKGISNQPQHF.

About this clone itself: A much larger clone differs by one base, so this may be a read error. J is TRBJ2-5 and V is TRBV5-1; D call uncertain. The closer fit of TRBJ2-7 to the DNA end suggests the J call may be wrong. CDR3 length equals 12 residues. The V gene's germline CDR1 is SGHRS and CDR2 YFSETQ. The CDR3 protein is CASSLDLYEQYF. The CDR3 bases are TGCGCCAGCAGCTTGGACCTCTACGAGCAGTACTTC.

Comments on this clone: Since a much larger clone is just one base distant, this may be a read error. Within the sample, other DNA sequences also encode this same CDR3. The chain uses TRBV6-5 and TRBJ2-1; 10 bases are shared with TRBD2. The CDR3 loop spans 12 amino acids. The germline gives CDR1 MNHEY, CDR2 SVGAGI. Losses at the gene ends were 4 bases for V and 9 bases for J; bases not matched to a gene: 0. In nucleotides, the CDR3 is TGTGCCAGCAGTTTAGCGGGAGGTGAGCAGTTCTTC. This sequence encodes CASSLAGGEQFF.

This clone was detected once. This chain links TRBV2 with TRBJ1-3; D remains ambiguous. CDR1 and CDR2 (germline): SNHLY, FYNNEI. The CDR3 is made up of 14 amino acids. V lost 5 bases and J 0 bases, leaving 8 bases between the germline ends. For the CDR3, the DNA is TGTGCCAGCAGTCTACAGTTCTCTGGAAACACCATATATTTT. Protein: CASSLQFSGNTIYF.

The V gene is TRBV2, the J gene TRBJ2-3, with D possibly called TRBD1 or TRBD2 (6 bases each). V gave up 3 bases and J gave up 6 bases, with 13 bases separating them. Per germline, CDR1 SNHLY and CDR2 FYNNEI. CDR3 length: 14 residues. For the CDR3, the DNA is TGTGCCAGCAGTGACCCGGGGGCCGCCGATACGCAGTATTTT. Translated: CASSDPGAADTQYF.

Only one count was recorded for this clone. DNA of the CDR3: TGCGCCAGCAGCTTGGCCGGGGTCGGGGTGGTCGACGATACGCAGTATTTT. Translating gives CASSLAGVGVVDDTQYF. The chain couples TRBV5-1 to TRBJ2-3, with D possibly matching TRBD2 (5 bases). Germline V gives CDR1 SGHRS, CDR2 YFSETQ. The CDR3 is 17 residues long. Trimming pared 0 bases from V and 6 bases from J, leaving 20 bases between.

The rearrangement joins TRBV5-1 to TRBJ2-7; a weak D match, TRBD1 (6 bases). The CDR3 has 14 residues. V was trimmed by 1 base and J by 2 bases, leaving 10 bases between them. The germline gives CDR1 SGHRS, CDR2 YFSETQ. This chain's CDR3 is CASSLPGDTYEQYF. The DNA of the CDR3 is TGCGCCAGCAGCTTGCCAGGGGATACCTACGAGCAGTACTTC. Supplemented by reference TRBV5-1 and TRBJ2-7, the full variable domain reads KAGVTQTPRYLIKTRGQQVTLSCSPISGHRSVSWYQQTPGQGLQFLFEYFSETQRNKGNFPGRFSGRQFSNSRSEMNVSTLELGDSALYLCASSLPGDTYEQYFGPGTRLTVT.

V is TRBV28 and J is TRBJ2-2, with unresolved D. V lost 6 bases to trimming and J lost 6 bases, with 14 bases between them. CDR1 and CDR2 from the germline V gene are MDHEN and SYDVKM. The CDR3 contains 14 residues. The CDR3 reads CASRPLLTAGELFF. As DNA, the CDR3 is TGTGCCAGCAGACCGCTTCTGACGGCCGGGGAGCTGTTTTTT.

This clone was seen a single time. The chain combines TRBV6-1 with TRBJ2-3; a weak D match, TRBD1 (7 bases). Germline assignment: CDR1 MNHNS and CDR2 SASEGT. This CDR3 spans 16 amino acids. Trimming stripped 1 base from V and 3 bases from J, with 14 bases between. The CDR3 DNA is TGTGCCAGCAGTGAAGGATGGCAGGGGGGAACAGATACGCAGTATTTT. This sequence encodes CASSEGWQGGTDTQYF.

V usage is TRBV29-1 and J usage is TRBJ1-1; tentatively, D is TRBD1 (5 bases). Trimming took 4 bases from V and 10 from J, leaving 19 bases between them. The CDR3 consists of 13 residues. Germline CDR1 SQVTM, CDR2 ANQGSEA. DNA for the CDR3: TGCAGCGTTGTCCGGGGGTTTACTACCCCAGCTTTCTTT. This encodes CSVVRGFTTPAFF.

The chain's CDR3 is CASRRQPGKTEAFF. The DNA for the CDR3 is TGTGCCAGCAGACGTCAACCGGGGAAAACTGAAGCTTTCTTT. The chain employs TRBV7-6 and TRBJ1-1; D uncertain. The V and J ends lost 6 bases and 5 bases respectively, with 16 bases between them. CDR3 size: 14 residues. The germline gives CDR1 SGHVS, CDR2 FNYEAQ.

The CDR3 bases are TGTGCCAGCAGCCCAGCGGCCAAAAACATTCAGTACTTC. Its translation: CASSPAAKNIQYF. The chain employs TRBV11-2 and TRBJ2-4; D is ambiguous. Germline V CDR1 and CDR2: SGHAT, FQNNGV. Trimming removed 5 bases at V and 1 base at J, with 6 bases between. This CDR3 has 13 amino acids.

This clone has just a few counts. This rearrangement joins TRBV18 to TRBJ2-1, with TRBD1 matching 8 bases. The CDR3 runs 13 residues. Germline-derived CDR1 and CDR2 are KGHSH and LQKENI. After removal of 5 bases from V and 7 bases from J, the junction contained 4 bases not matched to a gene. The DNA of the CDR3 is TGTGCCAGCTCATGGGGACAGGTGAATGAGCAGTTCTTC. It codes for CASSWGQVNEQFF.

This clone turned up a few times. The chain combines TRBV2 with TRBJ1-3, with a weak D call TRBD1 (6 bases). This CDR3 spans 13 amino acids. The V gene's germline CDR1 is SNHLY and CDR2 FYNNEI. V lost 4 bases and J lost 4, with 8 bases in between. CDR3 loop: CASSGDRGNTIYF. The DNA of the CDR3 is TGTGCCAGCAGTGGAGACAGGGGAAACACCATATATTTT.

This chain links TRBV9 with TRBJ1-2, with D perhaps TRBD1 (6 bases). The germline gives CDR1 SGDLS, CDR2 YYNGEE. This CDR3 spans 17 amino acids. V was trimmed by 3 bases and J by 0 bases, leaving 18 bases between them. The CDR3 bases are TGTGCCAGCAGCGCGCCCAACCCAGGGGAAACTAACTATGGCTACACCTTC. Its translation is CASSAPNPGETNYGYTF.

The CDR3 DNA reads TGTGCCAGCAGCTCTCCCTTCGGACAGGGCCATGTGGGGGATGAGCAGTTCTTC. Protein sequence: CASSSPFGQGHVGDEQFF. The rearrangement links TRBV9 to TRBJ2-1; 8 bases match TRBD1. The CDR3 contains 18 residues. Germline V lookup: CDR1 SGDLS, CDR2 YYNGEE. V lost 4 bases and J lost 8; bases outside the gene matches: 20. The whole variable domain, remainder taken from reference TRBV9 and TRBJ2-1, is DSGVTQTPKHLITATGQRVTLRCSPRSGDLSVYWYQQSLDQGLQFLIQYYNGEERAKGNILERFSAQQFPDLHSELNLSSLELGDSALYFCASSSPFGQGHVGDEQFFGPGTRLTVL.